This T cell receptor beta chain was captured by sequencing in a study of blood T cell repertoires in COVID-19. Whole-study context: PBMCs, B-cell-depleted T cells, or T cells provided the cDNA or gDNA that made up the material.

This clone was picked up a small number of times. In Seattle, patients joined the study during active infection and were tracked longitudinally. Under the authors' procedure: Quantification of nucleated cells was approximated via reference gene primer amplification. TCRdb's table, derived via immunoSEQ multiplex PCR, lists solely in-frame clones and lacks some. That table is the source of V, J and clone size, and D and trimming were worked out from the DNA. Of some 60,000 clones listed, about 80% were seen once; the top ten hold 15% to 25%. The CDR3 is made up of 15 amino acids. V shed 8 bases and J 3 bases; nucleotides not matched to a gene: 8. Germline-derived CDR1 and CDR2 are MNHEY and SVGAGI.

This receptor was identified in a young man with COVID-19, enrolled during active disease. The genes are TRBV6-5 and TRBJ2-1; TRBD2 matches 9 bases. The sequencing sample was made of peripheral blood. CDR3 DNA sequence: TGTGCCAGCGGACCTGGACTAGCGAGCTACAATGAGCAGTTCTTC. It yields the protein CASGPGLASYNEQFF.